These T cell receptor beta chains were read from a single sample in a study of T cells in Graves' hyperthyroidism and ophthalmopathy. MiXCR was run by TCRdb on the multiplex PCR reads, yielding one entry per CDR3 protein. The sample comprises some 380,000 distinct CDR3 sequences, 13% of which are singletons, and about a fifth rests with the top ten. The material sequenced was blood. These receptor sequences come from a man younger than 45 with Graves' hyperthyroidism that later progressed to Graves' ophthalmopathy. Each CDR3 is given with its conserved first and last residue. The D gene is left open where the match is weak. Some rows mark clone size as missing; the rest say once, few, many or name a class of expanded clone.

cdr3_nt cdr3_aa j_call d_call clone_size v_call
TGTGCCAGCAGTTACGGGCAGGGGCCAACAGATACGCAGTATTTT CASSYGQGPTDTQYF TRBJ2-3 - few TRBV6-6
TGTGCCAGCAGCCAGCCGGGACAGTTTAATTCACCCCTCCACTTT CASSQPGQFNSPLHF TRBJ1-6 TRBD1 - TRBV4-2
TGTGCCAGCAGCGGGGGGGCCGGTGAGACCCAGTACTTC CASSGGAGETQYF TRBJ2-5 TRBD2 many TRBV2
TGTGCCAGTCCGGACGGTAACACCGGGGAGCTGTTTTTT CASPDGNTGELFF TRBJ2-2 - - TRBV19
TGTGCCAGCAGTTTCCGGGACAGGCAGGAGACCCAGTACTTC CASSFRDRQETQYF TRBJ2-5 TRBD1 many TRBV6-1
TGTGCCAGCAGCTTATGGGACGTCGATGGCTACACCTTC CASSLWDVDGYTF TRBJ1-2 - many TRBV11-1
TGTGCCAGCAGCCCTAACTTGGCTGGGGAGCTGTTTTTT CASSPNLAGELFF TRBJ2-2 - - TRBV3-1
TGCAGTGCGCAGGGATTCGGGGATACGCAGTATTTT CSAQGFGDTQYF TRBJ2-3 - few TRBV20-1
TGTGCCGGCAGCTTATGGACAGACACAGATACGCAGTATTTT CAGSLWTDTDTQYF TRBJ2-3 - - TRBV7-9
TGTGCCAGCAGCTCGCTCAGGGGGCGCAGCTACGAGCAGTACTTC CASSSLRGRSYEQYF TRBJ2-7 TRBD1 many TRBV11-2
TGTGCCACCAGTGACTCCGGGGGTGGGTGGTCATACGATGAGCAGTTCTTC CATSDSGGGWSYDEQFF TRBJ2-1 - few TRBV24-1
TGTGCCAGCAGCGAGGGACACCCAAGTACTGAAAAACTGTTTTTT CASSEGHPSTEKLFF TRBJ1-4 - - TRBV6-1
TGTGCCAGCAGCCCTGACAGGTCTACTGAAGCTTTCTTT CASSPDRSTEAFF TRBJ1-1 - few TRBV9
TGTGCCAGCAGCCCCGCCTTTTGGTCAGCTAATGAAAAACTGTTTTTT CASSPAFWSANEKLFF TRBJ1-4 - many TRBV3-1
TGTGCCAGCAGCTTAGCCTCCGGGACAGGGTATTACGAGCAGTACTTC CASSLASGTGYYEQYF TRBJ2-7 TRBD1 many TRBV7-9
TGTGCCAGCAGCGTAGGACAGGGGGCTGGTAGCACAGATACGCAGTATTTT CASSVGQGAGSTDTQYF TRBJ2-3 TRBD1 few TRBV9
TGTGCCAGCAGCCAACCGGACAGACTGAGCTCCTATAATTCACCCCTCCACTTT CASSQPDRLSSYNSPLHF TRBJ1-6 - many TRBV3-1
TGTGCCAGCAGCGCACCCCCTATCGGGGGGGGCACAGATACGCAGTATTTT CASSAPPIGGGTDTQYF TRBJ2-3 TRBD2 - TRBV7-6
TGTGCCACCAACTCCGGACACCTGGGAAACTATGGCTACACCTTC CATNSGHLGNYGYTF TRBJ1-2 - many TRBV15
TGTGCCAGCAGTTTCGGGGGTTCCAAAAACATTCAGTACTTC CASSFGGSKNIQYF TRBJ2-4 - many TRBV12-3/TRBV12-4
TGCGCCAGCTCAGCGGGGCGGGGGCCCTACGAGCAGTACTTC CASSAGRGPYEQYF TRBJ2-7 - many TRBV5-1
TGCGCCAGCAGCTTGGGTACGACAACAAATTCACCCCTCCACTTT CASSLGTTTNSPLHF TRBJ1-6 - many TRBV5-1
TGTGCCAGCTATTTAGGGCCCAATCAGCCCCAGCATTTT CASYLGPNQPQHF TRBJ1-5 - few TRBV12-3/TRBV12-4
TGTGCCGGCAGCTTAGTGTCTGATAATTCACCCCTCCACTTT CAGSLVSDNSPLHF TRBJ1-6 - - TRBV5-5
TGTGCCAGTAGTATCGCTGGGGCCAACGTCCTGACTTTC CASSIAGANVLTF TRBJ2-6 - many TRBV19
TGCAGTGCAAAAAGGGCCAGGGGTGGCACTGAAGCTTTCTTT CSAKRARGGTEAFF TRBJ1-1 - many TRBV20-1
TGTGCCAGCAGCGGAGGGGCGGGGGTAAACTATGGCTACACCTTC CASSGGAGVNYGYTF TRBJ1-2 - many TRBV9